The 12 T cell receptor beta chains given below trace back to one sample, sequenced in a study of cytomegalovirus exposure and HLA in healthy donors. PCR amplification relied on 60 Vbeta primers (plus 13 Jbeta primers). TCRdb's table, derived via immunoSEQ multiplex PCR, lists solely in-frame clones and lacks some. The sample consists of over 150,000 clones, roughly 84% of them appearing once. Specimen: PBMCs. These receptors all stem from a boy aged 2 to 9 in good health and CMV-seronegative.

The chain has TRBV4-1 and TRBJ1-2; D possibly corresponds to TRBD1 (5 bases). The CDR3 covers 12 residues. The germline gives CDR1 MGHRA, CDR2 YSYEKL. Trimming left V 1 base short and J 8 bases short, with 8 bases between. The DNA of the CDR3 is TGCGCCAGCAGCCAAGTTAGGGGAGGCTACACCTTC. Amino acid sequence: CASSQVRGGYTF.

The V call is TRBV21-1, the J call TRBJ2-7; the D call TRBD2 from the table was never checked on the DNA. TRBV21-1 is assigned pseudogene status. The length of the CDR3 is 13 residues. As DNA, the CDR3 is TGTGCCAGCAGCAAAGGGAGATCCTACGAGCAGTACTTC. Translating it yields CASSKGRSYEQYF.

Details on this clone: The germline gene is not matched at one end of the junction; a read error may be the cause. This chain's CDR3 is CAGSLGEEAFF. The CDR3 DNA sequence: TGCGCCGGCAGCTTGGGGGAGGAAGCTTTCTTT. The V gene is TRBV5-1, the J gene TRBJ1-1, with a tentative D call TRBD1 (5 bases). Looked up from germline, CDR1 is SGHRS and CDR2 is YFSETQ. The CDR3 totals 11 residues. Full variable domain (missing parts from reference TRBV5-1 and TRBJ1-1): KAGVTQTPRYLIKTRGQQVTLSCSPISGHRSVSWYQQTPGQGLQFLFEYFSETQRNKGNFPGRFSGRQFSNSRSEMNVSTLELGDSALYLCAGSLGEEAFFGQGTRLTVV.

The chain uses TRBV30 and TRBJ2-2; 12 nucleotides align to TRBD2. Per the germline V gene, CDR1 is GTSNPN and CDR2 is SVGIG (reference sequence). Trimming cost V 1 base and J 4 bases; bases outside gene matches: 1. This CDR3 comprises 15 residues. Here the CDR3 DNA reads TGTGCCTGGAGTGGGACTAGCGGGGCCACCGGGGAGCTGTTTTTT. Its translation is CAWSGTSGATGELFF.

V and J are TRBV27 and TRBJ2-7; no reliable D call. Germline values: CDR1 MNHEY, CDR2 SMNVEV (reference sequence). The CDR3 length is 14 residues. Trimming shortened V by 5 bases and J by 2 bases, and 13 bases separated the two germline ends. This CDR3 reads CASSPGITAYEQYF. The DNA for the CDR3 is TGTGCCAGCAGTCCAGGTATAACGGCCTACGAGCAGTACTTC.

This chain connects TRBV7-2 to TRBJ2-7; TRBD2 matches at 7 bases. V was clipped by 3 bases and J by 6 bases; unmatched bases: 8. The V gene's germline CDR1 is SGHTA and CDR2 FQGNSA. The CDR3 totals 14 residues. CDR3 DNA sequence: TGTGCCAGCAGCTTTGCGGGAGCGGGGCCCGAGCAGTACTTC. Its protein is CASSFAGAGPEQYF. Using reference TRBV7-2 and TRBJ2-7 for the parts outside the CDR3, the full variable domain is GAGVSQSPSNKVTEKGKDVELRCDPISGHTALYWYRQSLGQGLEFLIYFQGNSAPDKSGLPSDRFSAERTGGSVSTLTIQRTQQEDSAVYLCASSFAGAGPEQYFGPGTRLTVT.

The chain recombines TRBV29-1 with TRBJ2-7; no firm D call. This CDR3 has 13 amino acids. Looked up from germline, CDR1 is SQVTM and CDR2 is ANQGSEA. The V and J ends lost 6 bases and 2 bases respectively, with 14 bases between them. CDR3 in DNA: TGCAGCGTGGCGGATTCCCCCCCCTACGAGCAGTACTTC. Amino acid sequence: CSVADSPPYEQYF.

The chain uses TRBV5-5 and TRBJ2-1; D may be TRBD2 (6 bases). The CDR3 consists of 13 residues. Germline V gives CDR1 SGHKS, CDR2 YYEKEE (reference sequence). Trimming removed 0 bases at V and 6 bases at J, with 7 bases between. CDR3 in DNA: TGTGCCAGCAGCTTGGCACTAGCCAATGAGCAGTTCTTC. Its translation is CASSLALANEQFF.

This clone was seen more than once but under ten times. This chain uses TRBV9 with TRBJ1-2; TRBD1 aligns across 8 bases. Germline V gene data show CDR1 as SGDLS and CDR2 as YYNGEE. This CDR3 comprises 16 residues. J gave up 5 bases and V 0 bases, and 9 bases lay outside the gene matches. CDR3 bases: TGTGCCAGCAGCGTAGGCGGGACAGGTTATGGTTATGGCTACACCTTC. It encodes CASSVGGTGYGYGYTF.

The chain carries TRBV11-2 and TRBJ2-2; no clear D. The CDR3 contains 14 residues. Germline CDR1 reads SGHAT; CDR2 reads FQNNGV. V was trimmed by 4 bases and J by 5 bases, leaving 11 bases between them. In DNA, the CDR3 is TGTGCCAGCAGCTCCCTCTCACTTACCGGGGAGCTGTTTTTT. As protein: CASSSLSLTGELFF.

The V call is TRBV25-1, the J call TRBJ2-2; a weak D match, TRBD1 (6 bases). The CDR3 length is 18 residues. Trimming cost V 6 bases and J 8 bases, with 28 bases left between them. From germline, CDR1 is MGHDK and CDR2 SYGVNS. CDR3 coding DNA: TGTGCCAGCAGGGGAAGCTCTGGGACACCGCTCAAAGTGGGGGAGCTGTTTTTT. The encoded protein is CASRGSSGTPLKVGELFF. Complete variable domain (other parts from reference TRBV25-1 and TRBJ2-2): EADIYQTPRYLVIGTGKKITLECSQTMGHDKMYWYQQDPGMELHLIHYSYGVNSTEKGDLSSESTVSRIRTEHFPLTLESARPSHTSQYLCASRGSSGTPLKVGELFFGEGSRLTVL.

This chain connects TRBV18 to TRBJ1-5; D uncertain. The germline V gene has CDR1 KGHSH and CDR2 LQKENI. This CDR3 contains 16 residues. V was trimmed by 3 bases and J by 0 bases, leaving 12 bases between them. CDR3 sequence (DNA): TGTGCCAGCTCACCCCGGGGTGGGGTTAGCAATCAGCCCCAGCATTTT. Translating gives CASSPRGGVSNQPQHF. The variable domain in full, completed from reference TRBV18 and TRBJ1-5, reads NAGVMQNPRHLVRRRGQEARLRCSPMKGHSHVYWYRQLPEEGLKFMVYLQKENIIDESGMPKERFSAEFPKEGPSILRIQQVVRGDSAAYFCASSPRGGVSNQPQHFGDGTRLSIL.